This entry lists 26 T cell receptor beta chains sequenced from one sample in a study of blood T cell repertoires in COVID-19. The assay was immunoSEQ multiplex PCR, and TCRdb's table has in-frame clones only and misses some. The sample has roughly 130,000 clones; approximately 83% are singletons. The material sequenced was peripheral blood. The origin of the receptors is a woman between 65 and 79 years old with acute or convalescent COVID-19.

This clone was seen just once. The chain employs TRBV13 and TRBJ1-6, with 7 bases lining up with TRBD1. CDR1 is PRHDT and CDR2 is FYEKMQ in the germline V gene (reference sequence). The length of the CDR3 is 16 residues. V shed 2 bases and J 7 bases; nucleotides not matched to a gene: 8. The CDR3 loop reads CASSLRGGGGNSPLHF. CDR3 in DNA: TGTGCCAGCAGCTTACGGGGGGGAGGGGGCAATTCACCCCTCCACTTT.

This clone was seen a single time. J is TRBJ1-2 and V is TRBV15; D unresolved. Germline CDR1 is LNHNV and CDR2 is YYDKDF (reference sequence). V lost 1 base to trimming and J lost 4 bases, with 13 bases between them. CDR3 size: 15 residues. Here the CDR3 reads CATSRVMGGSYGYTF. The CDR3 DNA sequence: TGTGCCACCAGCAGAGTGATGGGAGGAAGCTATGGCTACACCTTC.

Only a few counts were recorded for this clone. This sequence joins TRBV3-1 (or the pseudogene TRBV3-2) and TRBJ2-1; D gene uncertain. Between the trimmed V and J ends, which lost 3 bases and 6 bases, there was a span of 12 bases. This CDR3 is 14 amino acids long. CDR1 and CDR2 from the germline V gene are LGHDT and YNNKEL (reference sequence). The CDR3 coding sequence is TGTGCCAGCAGCCAGGGTCAGGCCTTCAATGAGCAGTTCTTC. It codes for CASSQGQAFNEQFF.

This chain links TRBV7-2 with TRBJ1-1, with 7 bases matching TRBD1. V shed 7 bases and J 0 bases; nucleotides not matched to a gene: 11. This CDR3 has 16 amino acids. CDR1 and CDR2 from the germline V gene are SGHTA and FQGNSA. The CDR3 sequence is CASTSTGARMNTEAFF. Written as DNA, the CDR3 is TGTGCCAGCACCTCTACAGGGGCGCGGATGAACACTGAAGCTTTCTTT.

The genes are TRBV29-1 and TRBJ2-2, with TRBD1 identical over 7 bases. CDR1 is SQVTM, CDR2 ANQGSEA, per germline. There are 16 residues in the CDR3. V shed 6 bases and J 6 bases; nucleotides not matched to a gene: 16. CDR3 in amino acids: CSVRQQGRMTAGELFF. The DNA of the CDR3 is TGCAGCGTGAGACAACAGGGGAGAATGACCGCCGGGGAGCTGTTTTTT.

The chain's CDR3 is CASARQVGNTEAFF. In DNA, the CDR3 is TGTGCCAGCGCCCGACAGGTGGGGAACACTGAAGCTTTCTTT. This chain uses TRBV11-3 with TRBJ1-1; D is possibly TRBD1 (6 bases). In germline, CDR1 is SGHNT, CDR2 YENEEA. The CDR3 extends over 14 amino acids. With 8 bases removed from V and 1 base from J, the gap between germline ends came to 14 bases.

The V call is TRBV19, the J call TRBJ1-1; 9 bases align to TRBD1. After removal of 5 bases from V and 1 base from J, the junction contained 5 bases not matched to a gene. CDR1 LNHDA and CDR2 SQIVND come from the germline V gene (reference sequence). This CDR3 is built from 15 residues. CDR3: CASSQGQGWNTEAFF. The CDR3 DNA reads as TGTGCCAGTAGTCAAGGACAGGGGTGGAACACTGAAGCTTTCTTT. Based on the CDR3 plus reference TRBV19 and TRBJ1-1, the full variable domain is DGGITQSPKYLFRKEGQNVTLSCEQNLNHDAMYWYRQDPGQGLRLIYYSQIVNDFQKGDIAEGYSVSREKKESFPLTVTSAQKNPTAFYLCASSQGQGWNTEAFFGQGTRLTVV.

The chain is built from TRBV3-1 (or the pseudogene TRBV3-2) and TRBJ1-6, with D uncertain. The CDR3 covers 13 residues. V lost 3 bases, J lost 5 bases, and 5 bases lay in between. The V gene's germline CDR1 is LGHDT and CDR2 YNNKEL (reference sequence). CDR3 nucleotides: TGTGCCAGCAGCCACGTAGATAATTCACCCCTCCACTTT. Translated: CASSHVDNSPLHF.

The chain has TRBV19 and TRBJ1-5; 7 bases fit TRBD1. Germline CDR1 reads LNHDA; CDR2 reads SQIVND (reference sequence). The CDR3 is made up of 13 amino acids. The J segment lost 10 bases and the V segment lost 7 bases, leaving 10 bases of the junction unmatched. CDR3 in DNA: TGTGCCAGTAACCTCGACGAGGGGGCCCCCCAGCATTTT. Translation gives CASNLDEGAPQHF.

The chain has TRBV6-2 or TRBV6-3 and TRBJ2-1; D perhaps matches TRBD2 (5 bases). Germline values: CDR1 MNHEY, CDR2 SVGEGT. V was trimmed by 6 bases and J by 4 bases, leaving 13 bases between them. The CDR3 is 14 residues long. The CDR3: CASSPTRGYNEQFF. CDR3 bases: TGTGCCAGCAGCCCAACCCGGGGATACAATGAGCAGTTCTTC.

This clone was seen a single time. The DNA for the CDR3 is TGTGCCTGGGGAGGGACCCTTCGACAGGGGTGGACTGAAGCTTTCTTT. As protein: CAWGGTLRQGWTEAFF. V gene TRBV30 combines with J gene TRBJ1-1, with 8 bases fitting TRBD1. Germline V gene lookup returns CDR1 GTSNPN and CDR2 SVGIG (reference sequence). There are 16 residues in the CDR3. Trimming cost V 5 bases and J 5 bases; bases outside gene matches: 16.

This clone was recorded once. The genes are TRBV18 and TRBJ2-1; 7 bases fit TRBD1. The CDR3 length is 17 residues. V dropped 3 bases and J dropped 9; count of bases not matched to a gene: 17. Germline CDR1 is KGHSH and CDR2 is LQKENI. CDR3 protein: CASSPSGGMSSTGEQFF. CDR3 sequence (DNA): TGTGCCAGCTCACCTTCAGGGGGAATGAGTTCGACGGGTGAGCAGTTCTTC. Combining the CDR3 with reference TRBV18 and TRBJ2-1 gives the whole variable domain NAGVMQNPRHLVRRRGQEARLRCSPMKGHSHVYWYRQLPEEGLKFMVYLQKENIIDESGMPKERFSAEFPKEGPSILRIQQVVRGDSAAYFCASSPSGGMSSTGEQFFGPGTRLTVL.

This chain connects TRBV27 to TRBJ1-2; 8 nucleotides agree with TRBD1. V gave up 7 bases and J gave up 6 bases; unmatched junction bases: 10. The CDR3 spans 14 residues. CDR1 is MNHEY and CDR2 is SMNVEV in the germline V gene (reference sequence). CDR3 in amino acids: CASKKTGVGNGYTF. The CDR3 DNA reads TGTGCCAGCAAAAAGACAGGGGTTGGAAATGGCTACACCTTC.

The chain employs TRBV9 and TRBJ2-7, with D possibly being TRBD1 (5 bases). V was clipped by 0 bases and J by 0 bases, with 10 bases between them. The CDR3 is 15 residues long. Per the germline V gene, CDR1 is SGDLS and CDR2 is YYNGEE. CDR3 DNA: TGTGCCAGCAGCGTAGTTGGAGACAGCTCCTACGAGCAGTACTTC. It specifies CASSVVGDSSYEQYF.

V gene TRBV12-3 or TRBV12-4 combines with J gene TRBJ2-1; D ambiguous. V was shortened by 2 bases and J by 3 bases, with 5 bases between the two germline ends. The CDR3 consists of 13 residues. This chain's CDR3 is CASSLSSYNEQFF. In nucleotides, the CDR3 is TGTGCCAGCAGTTTATCCAGCTACAATGAGCAGTTCTTC.

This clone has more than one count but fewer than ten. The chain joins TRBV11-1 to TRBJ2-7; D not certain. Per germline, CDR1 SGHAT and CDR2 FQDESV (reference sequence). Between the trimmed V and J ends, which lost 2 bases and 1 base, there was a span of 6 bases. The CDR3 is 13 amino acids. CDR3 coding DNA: TGTGCCAGCAGCTTACGCGGTTCCTACGAGCAGTACTTC. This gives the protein CASSLRGSYEQYF.

Here the CDR3 DNA reads TGTGCCATCAGTGAGAGAGCTAGTTATGGCTACACCTTC. This gives the protein CAISERASYGYTF. This chain connects TRBV10-3 to TRBJ1-2; no reliable D call. Between the trimmed V and J ends, which lost 2 bases and 5 bases, there was a span of 9 bases. This CDR3 is 13 amino acids long. Germline assignment: CDR1 ENHRY and CDR2 SYGVKD.

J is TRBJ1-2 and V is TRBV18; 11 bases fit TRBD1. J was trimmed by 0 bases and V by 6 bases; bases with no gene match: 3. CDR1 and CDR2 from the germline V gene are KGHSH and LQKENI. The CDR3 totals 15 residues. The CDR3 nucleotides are TGTGCCAGCTCCCGGGACAGGGGGTCTAACTATGGCTACACCTTC. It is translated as CASSRDRGSNYGYTF.

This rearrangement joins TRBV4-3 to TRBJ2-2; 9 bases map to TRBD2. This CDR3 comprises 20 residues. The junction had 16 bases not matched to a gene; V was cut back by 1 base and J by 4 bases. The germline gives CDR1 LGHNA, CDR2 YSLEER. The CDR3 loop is CASSQALRGGGAVSTGELFF. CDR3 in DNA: TGCGCCAGCAGCCAAGCACTCCGTGGCGGGGGGGCGGTTAGCACCGGGGAGCTGTTTTTT.

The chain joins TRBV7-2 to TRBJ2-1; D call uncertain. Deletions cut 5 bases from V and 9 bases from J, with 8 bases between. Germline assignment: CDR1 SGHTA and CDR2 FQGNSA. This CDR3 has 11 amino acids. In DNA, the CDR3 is TGTGCCAGCAGCCCAGGTGGTGAGCAGTTCTTC. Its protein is CASSPGGEQFF.

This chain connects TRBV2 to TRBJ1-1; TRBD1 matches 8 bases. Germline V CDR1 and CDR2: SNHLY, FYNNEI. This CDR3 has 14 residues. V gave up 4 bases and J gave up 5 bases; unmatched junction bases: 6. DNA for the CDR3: TGTGCCAGCAGTGTAAGCTGGACAGGGACTGAAGCTTTCTTT. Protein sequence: CASSVSWTGTEAFF.

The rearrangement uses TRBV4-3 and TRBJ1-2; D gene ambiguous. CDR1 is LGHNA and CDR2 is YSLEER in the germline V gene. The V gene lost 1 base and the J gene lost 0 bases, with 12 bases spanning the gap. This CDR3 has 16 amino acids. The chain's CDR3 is CASSQVSARTNYGYTF. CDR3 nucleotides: TGCGCCAGCAGCCAAGTATCGGCCAGGACTAACTATGGCTACACCTTC.

The CDR3 DNA reads TGTGCCAGTAAGCGTACGGGACTGGTAAATGAAAAACTGTTTTTT. Its protein is CASKRTGLVNEKLFF. This chain uses TRBV19 with TRBJ1-4, with TRBD1 as a possible D gene (5 bases). With 7 bases removed from V and 5 bases from J, the gap between germline ends came to 17 bases. Germline assignment: CDR1 LNHDA and CDR2 SQIVND (reference sequence). This CDR3 has 15 residues.

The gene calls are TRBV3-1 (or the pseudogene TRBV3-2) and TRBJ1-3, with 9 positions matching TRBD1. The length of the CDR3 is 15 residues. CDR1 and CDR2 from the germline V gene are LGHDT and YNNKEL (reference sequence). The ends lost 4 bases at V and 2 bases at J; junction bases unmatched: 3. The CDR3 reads CASSPGTGTGNTIYF. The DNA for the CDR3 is TGTGCCAGCAGCCCCGGGACAGGGACTGGAAACACCATATATTTT.

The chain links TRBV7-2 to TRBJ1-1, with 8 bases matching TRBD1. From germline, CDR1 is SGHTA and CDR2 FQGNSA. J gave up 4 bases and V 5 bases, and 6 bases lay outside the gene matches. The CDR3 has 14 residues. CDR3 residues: CASSNRTGLTEAFF. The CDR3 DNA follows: TGTGCCAGCAGCAACCGGACAGGGCTCACTGAAGCTTTCTTT.

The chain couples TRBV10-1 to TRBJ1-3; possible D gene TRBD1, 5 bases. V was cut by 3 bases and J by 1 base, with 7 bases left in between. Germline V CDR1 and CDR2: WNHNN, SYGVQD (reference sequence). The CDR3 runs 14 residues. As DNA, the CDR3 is TGCGCCAGCAGTGAAGGGGTATCTGGAAACACCATATATTTT. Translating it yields CASSEGVSGNTIYF.